The rows below give T cell receptor beta chains drawn from one sample of a study of cytomegalovirus exposure and HLA in healthy donors. Data came from immunoSEQ multiplex PCR; TCRdb stores just in-frame clones and leaves some out. The data hold around 190,000 clones, with just under 75% observed a single time. Sequenced input: PBMCs. These TCRs come from a woman in her thirties in good health and CMV-seropositive. Each CDR3 is given with its conserved first and last residue. D genes are given only for firm matches. A row's size may be missing; if present it is once, few, many or a size class.

clone_size: few
v_call: TRBV28
d_call: TRBD1
j_call: TRBJ1-2
cdr3_nt: TGTGCCGCTCACACGGCAGGGGGCTATGGCTACACCTTC
cdr3_aa: CAAHTAGGYGYTF

clone_size: once
v_call: TRBV12-2
d_call: -
j_call: TRBJ2-7
cdr3_nt: TGTGCAAGGGACAGCCACGAGCAGTACTTC
cdr3_aa: CARDSHEQYF

clone_size: -
v_call: TRBV18
d_call: -
j_call: TRBJ2-3
cdr3_nt: TGTGCCAGCTCCTACCAGGGGCACAGCTTCACAGATACGCAGTATTTT
cdr3_aa: CASSYQGHSFTDTQYF

clone_size: -
v_call: TRBV5-6
d_call: -
j_call: TRBJ2-1
cdr3_nt: TGTGCCAGCCAGGGCAACAATGAGCAGTTCTTC
cdr3_aa: CASQGNNEQFF

clone_size: once
v_call: TRBV6-5
d_call: -
j_call: TRBJ1-2
cdr3_nt: TGTGCCAGCAGTGGCCTCTCAGGGGACAATGGCTACACCTTC
cdr3_aa: CASSGLSGDNGYTF

clone_size: few
v_call: TRBV27
d_call: -
j_call: TRBJ2-7
cdr3_nt: TGTGCCAGCAGGGAGGGGATCTACGAGCAGTACTTC
cdr3_aa: CASREGIYEQYF

clone_size: -
v_call: TRBV5-1
d_call: TRBD1
j_call: TRBJ2-1
cdr3_nt: TGCGCCAGCAGCTTGGGACCTACAGGGGATGAGCAGTTCTTC
cdr3_aa: CASSLGPTGDEQFF

clone_size: -
v_call: TRBV5-1
d_call: TRBD1
j_call: TRBJ2-5
cdr3_nt: TGCGCCAGCAGCTTACCGGGACAGGGAGGAGAGACCCAGTACTTC
cdr3_aa: CASSLPGQGGETQYF

clone_size: -
v_call: TRBV7-9
d_call: TRBD1
j_call: TRBJ1-3
cdr3_nt: TGTGCCAGCAGCCCGACAGGGGACACCATATATTTT
cdr3_aa: CASSPTGDTIYF

clone_size: -
v_call: TRBV20-1
d_call: TRBD2
j_call: TRBJ2-7
cdr3_nt: TGCAGTGCCCCGACTAGCGTAAGGCAGTACTTC
cdr3_aa: CSAPTSVRQYF

clone_size: -
v_call: TRBV11-3
d_call: -
j_call: TRBJ1-5
cdr3_nt: TGTGCCAGCAGCTTAGTTGTCGGAGGGCTACAGCCCCAGCATTTT
cdr3_aa: CASSLVVGGLQPQHF

clone_size: -
v_call: TRBV6-5
d_call: -
j_call: TRBJ2-3
cdr3_nt: TGTGCCAGCAAAAGCGGACCAGATACGCAGTATTTT
cdr3_aa: CASKSGPDTQYF

clone_size: few
v_call: TRBV5-1
d_call: TRBD2
j_call: TRBJ2-1
cdr3_nt: TGCGCCAGCAGCTTGGCACTAGCGGCCTACAATGAGCAGTTCTTC
cdr3_aa: CASSLALAAYNEQFF

clone_size: -
v_call: TRBV11-2
d_call: -
j_call: TRBJ2-2
cdr3_nt: TGTGCCAGCAGCTCGAGAGGGGGCGGGGAGCTGTTTTTT
cdr3_aa: CASSSRGGGELFF

clone_size: few
v_call: TRBV5-1
d_call: -
j_call: TRBJ2-7
cdr3_nt: TGCGCCAGCAGCTCCGCGGGGGCTCAAGGCTACGAGCAGTACTTC
cdr3_aa: CASSSAGAQGYEQYF

clone_size: few
v_call: TRBV7-8
d_call: TRBD1
j_call: TRBJ1-4
cdr3_nt: TGTGCCAGCAGGCACAGGGGAGCAACTAATGAAAAACTGTTTTTT
cdr3_aa: CASRHRGATNEKLFF

clone_size: -
v_call: TRBV5-5
d_call: TRBD1
j_call: TRBJ2-7
cdr3_nt: TGTGCCAGCAGCTTTGGCGACAGGGATCCCTCCTACGAGCAGTACTTC
cdr3_aa: CASSFGDRDPSYEQYF

clone_size: once
v_call: TRBV5-1
d_call: TRBD2
j_call: TRBJ2-2
cdr3_nt: TGCGCCAGCAGCTTGGAGGCGGGAGGGCTCACCGGGGAGCTGTTTTTT
cdr3_aa: CASSLEAGGLTGELFF

clone_size: -
v_call: TRBV2
d_call: TRBD2
j_call: TRBJ2-1
cdr3_nt: TGTGCCAGCAGTGGACTAGCGGGCTTCAATGAGCAGTTCTTC
cdr3_aa: CASSGLAGFNEQFF

clone_size: -
v_call: TRBV19
d_call: TRBD1
j_call: TRBJ2-7
cdr3_nt: TGTGCCAGTAACGCGGGTGGGACAGGGAGCTACGAGCAGTACTTC
cdr3_aa: CASNAGGTGSYEQYF

clone_size: -
v_call: TRBV5-1
d_call: -
j_call: TRBJ2-7
cdr3_nt: TGCGCCAGCAGCTCGCGGTCACACTACGAGCAGTACTTC
cdr3_aa: CASSSRSHYEQYF

clone_size: -
v_call: TRBV27
d_call: -
j_call: TRBJ2-7
cdr3_nt: TGTGCCAGCAGTTTAGGTACCGGTGAGCAGTACTTC
cdr3_aa: CASSLGTGEQYF

clone_size: -
v_call: TRBV19
d_call: TRBD1
j_call: TRBJ1-2
cdr3_nt: TGTGCCAGTAGTAACGACAGGGGGCGCACCTATGGCTACACCTTC
cdr3_aa: CASSNDRGRTYGYTF

clone_size: -
v_call: TRBV27
d_call: -
j_call: TRBJ2-1
cdr3_nt: TGTGCCAGCACGACGGGAGTTTTCAATGAGCAGTTCTTC
cdr3_aa: CASTTGVFNEQFF

clone_size: -
v_call: TRBV5-1
d_call: TRBD1
j_call: TRBJ2-7
cdr3_nt: TGCGCCAGCCGTCGGGGGCCAGGGGGCGAGGAGCAGTACTTC
cdr3_aa: CASRRGPGGEEQYF

clone_size: -
v_call: TRBV18
d_call: TRBD2
j_call: TRBJ2-5
cdr3_nt: TGTGCCAGCTCACCACCGGGACTAGCGGGACCCGGAGAGACCCAGTACTTC
cdr3_aa: CASSPPGLAGPGETQYF

clone_size: -
v_call: TRBV2
d_call: TRBD1
j_call: TRBJ2-7
cdr3_nt: TGTGCCAGCAGGGACAGGGGGCTAGGCGAGCAGTACTTC
cdr3_aa: CASRDRGLGEQYF

clone_size: -
v_call: TRBV28
d_call: -
j_call: TRBJ1-2
cdr3_nt: TGTGCCAGCAGTTTTGGTCTACTATATGGCTACACCTTC
cdr3_aa: CASSFGLLYGYTF

clone_size: -
v_call: TRBV2
d_call: -
j_call: TRBJ2-7
cdr3_nt: TGTGCCAGCAAGGAAGGAGATTCTCCCTCCTACGAGCAGTACTTC
cdr3_aa: CASKEGDSPSYEQYF

clone_size: -
v_call: TRBV23-1
d_call: -
j_call: TRBJ2-7
cdr3_nt: TGCGCCAGCAGTCCCCCGAGAGATACCGAGCAGTACTTC
cdr3_aa: CASSPPRDTEQYF

clone_size: -
v_call: TRBV7-2
d_call: TRBD2
j_call: TRBJ2-7
cdr3_nt: TGTGCCAGCAGCTCGGAAGGGACTAGCGGGAGGGCCGAATACGAGCAGTACTTC
cdr3_aa: CASSSEGTSGRAEYEQYF

clone_size: -
v_call: TRBV28
d_call: -
j_call: TRBJ1-5
cdr3_nt: TGTGCCAGCAGACCCCTTGTCGACAGACCAAATCAGCCCCAGCATTTT
cdr3_aa: CASRPLVDRPNQPQHF

clone_size: -
v_call: TRBV11-2
d_call: -
j_call: TRBJ2-2
cdr3_nt: TGTGCCAGCAGCTTAGTACTCGGCAGAGGGACCGGGGAGCTGTTTTTT
cdr3_aa: CASSLVLGRGTGELFF

clone_size: -
v_call: TRBV28
d_call: TRBD1
j_call: TRBJ1-1
cdr3_nt: TGTGCCAGCACCGTAACGGACAGGGTAGGAGCTTTCTTT
cdr3_aa: CASTVTDRVGAFF

clone_size: -
v_call: TRBV7-9
d_call: -
j_call: TRBJ2-5
cdr3_nt: TGTGCCAGCAGCCCCCGGACTAACCGAGAGACCCAGTACTTC
cdr3_aa: CASSPRTNRETQYF

clone_size: -
v_call: TRBV2
d_call: -
j_call: TRBJ2-2
cdr3_nt: TGTGCCAGCAGTGATCTAGCGAGGGGGCTCACCGGGGAGCTGTTTTTT
cdr3_aa: CASSDLARGLTGELFF

clone_size: -
v_call: TRBV7-2
d_call: TRBD2
j_call: TRBJ2-1
cdr3_nt: TGTGCCAGCAGCTTCCGAGGGAGGGCCCTCGTAGATGAGCAGTTCTTC
cdr3_aa: CASSFRGRALVDEQFF

clone_size: few
v_call: TRBV5-4
d_call: -
j_call: TRBJ2-1
cdr3_nt: TGTGCCAGCAGCTTGTCTTCTCGGCAGTTCTTC
cdr3_aa: CASSLSSRQFF

clone_size: -
v_call: TRBV5-1
d_call: -
j_call: TRBJ1-4
cdr3_nt: TGCGCCAGCAGCTTGGCGGCGGAGTCCCGAAAACTGTTTTTT
cdr3_aa: CASSLAAESRKLFF

clone_size: few
v_call: TRBV18
d_call: -
j_call: TRBJ2-7
cdr3_nt: TGTGCCAGCTCACCCCAGGGCCACGAGCAGTACTTC
cdr3_aa: CASSPQGHEQYF

clone_size: -
v_call: TRBV27
d_call: TRBD1
j_call: TRBJ2-5
cdr3_nt: TGTGCCAGCAGTCCCACCCCGGGACAGTCTCAAGAGACCCAGTACTTC
cdr3_aa: CASSPTPGQSQETQYF